A selection of T cell receptor beta chains follows, all from one sample in a study of T cell repertoires in cytomegalovirus infection. Their cognate antigens are unknown. A single record per CDR3 protein comes from TCRdb applying MiXCR to the reads. Of roughly 500,000 distinct CDR3 sequences listed, 33% are singletons. The sample was cultured PBMCs, taken from culture after CMV antigen stimulation. These TCRs come from a human donor in good health (CMV status not recorded). Some clones in this sample may be carry-over from other donors' samples. Each CDR3 is given with its conserved first and last residue. Each record gives: D gene, V gene, clone size, J gene, CDR3 DNA, CDR3 protein. A D gene is named only where the DNA matches it firmly. Rows may omit the clone size; those that give it use once, few, many or a size class.

-	TRBV6-6	many	TRBJ1-5	TGTGCCAGCAGTTACACGGGCCAGTATAGCAATCAGCCCCAGCATTTT	CASSYTGQYSNQPQHF
-	TRBV10-3	-	TRBJ2-3	TGTGCCATCAGTGAGTCCTATAGCGGTGTGGGAACAGATACGCAGTATTTT	CAISESYSGVGTDTQYF
TRBD1	TRBV7-6	many	TRBJ1-5	TGTGCCAGCAGCCCAGACAGGGGAAGCAATCAGCCCCAGCATTTT	CASSPDRGSNQPQHF
TRBD2	TRBV6-5	-	TRBJ2-1	TGTGCCAGCTCCCCTTGGCGGGAGGGGGGCAATGAGCAGTTCTTC	CASSPWREGGNEQFF
TRBD2	TRBV7-9	once	TRBJ2-1	TGTGCCAGCAGCAGGCAGGGACTAGCGGAGTACAATGAGCAGTTCTTC	CASSRQGLAEYNEQFF
-	TRBV4-1	-	TRBJ2-7	TGTGCCAGCAGCAACAGGGTGACCTACGAGCAGTACTTC	CASSNRVTYEQYF
-	TRBV6-5	-	TRBJ1-1	TGTGCCAGCAAAGGGGCCCTGAACACTGAAGCTTTCTTT	CASKGALNTEAFF
TRBD1	TRBV7-2	few	TRBJ2-1	TGTGCCAGCAGCCCCCGTGGGACAGGGGTAGGTGAGCAGTTCTTC	CASSPRGTGVGEQFF
-	TRBV25-1	once	TRBJ1-2	TGTGCCAGCAGTAAAACAGCGTTCGTTGATCACTATGGCTACACCTTC	CASSKTAFVDHYGYTF
TRBD1	TRBV11-2	-	TRBJ1-5	TGTGCCAGCAGCCCCGGGACAGGGGACTGGCCCCAGCATTTT	CASSPGTGDWPQHF
TRBD1	TRBV10-3	few	TRBJ1-1	TGTGCCTCGATGACAGGGGGCAACACTGAAGCTTTCTTT	CASMTGGNTEAFF
TRBD2	TRBV6-1	many	TRBJ2-3	TGTGCCAGCAGAAAAGGGACTAGCGGGATTAGCACAGATACGCAGTATTTT	CASRKGTSGISTDTQYF
-	TRBV6-1	-	TRBJ1-1	TGTGCCAGCACCTGGGTGTTAAGCGCTGAAGCTTTCTTT	CASTWVLSAEAFF
-	TRBV6-2/TRBV6-3	-	TRBJ1-1	TGTGCCAGCACCCCCTGGGAGGGGTCGTTGAACACTGAAGCTTTCTTT	CASTPWEGSLNTEAFF
TRBD1	TRBV4-3	-	TRBJ2-5	TGCGCCAGTGGACAGGGGGCGAGAGAGACCCAGTACTTC	CASGQGARETQYF